The following is a T cell receptor beta chain sequence with its context. Its antigen is unidentified. This sample is drawn from a study of radiotherapy plus CTLA-4 blockade in lung cancer. Points from the study as a whole: Early blood T cell clone changes and increased post-radiation serum interferon-beta were reportedly the strongest response predictors. Radiotherapy with ipilimumab was followed by blood expansion of tumor-derived clones.

Between the trimmed V and J ends, which lost 0 bases and 0 bases, there was a span of 7 bases. Germline V gene lookup returns CDR1 SGHRS and CDR2 YFSETQ. The CDR3 has 15 amino acids. Clones were read by immunoSEQ multiplex PCR, and TCRdb kept only the in-frame ones, dropping some. The data contain roughly 45,000 clones, almost 65% of them singletons. The clonotype originates from a human donor with non-small cell lung cancer who had a partial response to radiotherapy plus ipilimumab. J is TRBJ2-1 and V is TRBV5-1, with D unclear. The sample in question was peripheral blood, obtained from a patient treated with radiotherapy plus ipilimumab. CDR3 sequence: CASSLEWSSYNEQFF. CDR3 nucleotides: TGCGCCAGCAGCTTGGAGTGGAGCTCCTACAATGAGCAGTTCTTC.